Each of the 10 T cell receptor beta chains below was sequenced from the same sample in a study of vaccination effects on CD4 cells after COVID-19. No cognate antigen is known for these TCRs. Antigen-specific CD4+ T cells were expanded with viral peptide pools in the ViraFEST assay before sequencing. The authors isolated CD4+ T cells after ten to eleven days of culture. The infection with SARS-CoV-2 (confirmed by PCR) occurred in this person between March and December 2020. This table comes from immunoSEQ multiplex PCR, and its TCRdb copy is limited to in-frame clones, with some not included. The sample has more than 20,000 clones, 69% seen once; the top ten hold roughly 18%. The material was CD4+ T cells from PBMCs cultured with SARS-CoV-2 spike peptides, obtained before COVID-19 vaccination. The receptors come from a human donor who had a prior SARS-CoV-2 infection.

The CDR3 nucleotides are TGTGCCATCGGGGGAGGCAATGAGCAGTTCTTC. Translating gives CAIGGGNEQFF. This chain joins TRBV10-3 and TRBJ2-1, with a weak D call TRBD2 (6 bases). Per germline, CDR1 ENHRY and CDR2 SYGVKD. This CDR3 comprises 11 residues. The V gene lost 8 bases and the J gene lost 6 bases, with 8 bases spanning the gap.

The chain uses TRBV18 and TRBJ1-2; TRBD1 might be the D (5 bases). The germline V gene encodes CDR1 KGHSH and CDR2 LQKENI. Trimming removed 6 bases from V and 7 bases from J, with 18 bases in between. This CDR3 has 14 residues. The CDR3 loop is CASSPGTDLSGYTF. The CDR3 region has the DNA TGTGCCAGCTCCCCCGGGACCGACTTATCTGGCTACACCTTC.

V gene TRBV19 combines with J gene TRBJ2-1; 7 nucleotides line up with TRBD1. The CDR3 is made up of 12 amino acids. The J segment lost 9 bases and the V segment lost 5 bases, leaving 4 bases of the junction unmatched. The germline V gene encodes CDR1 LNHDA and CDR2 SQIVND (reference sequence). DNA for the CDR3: TGTGCCAGTAGTTACAGGGGAAGTGAGCAGTTCTTC. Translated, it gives CASSYRGSEQFF.

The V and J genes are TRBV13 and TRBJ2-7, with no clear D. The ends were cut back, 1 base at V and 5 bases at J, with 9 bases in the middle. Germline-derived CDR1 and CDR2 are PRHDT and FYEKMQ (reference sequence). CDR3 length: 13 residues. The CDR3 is CASSLDAVDEQYF. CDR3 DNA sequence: TGTGCCAGCAGCTTAGATGCCGTCGACGAGCAGTACTTC.

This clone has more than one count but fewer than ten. This CDR3 is CASTPIPGQPQHF. In DNA, the CDR3 is TGTGCCAGCACCCCCATCCCAGGTCAGCCCCAGCATTTT. The chain combines TRBV6-2 or TRBV6-3 with TRBJ1-5; D uncertain. The germline gives CDR1 MNHEY, CDR2 SVGEGT. There are 13 residues in the CDR3. The V end was cut by 7 bases, the J end by 6 bases, with 13 bases between.

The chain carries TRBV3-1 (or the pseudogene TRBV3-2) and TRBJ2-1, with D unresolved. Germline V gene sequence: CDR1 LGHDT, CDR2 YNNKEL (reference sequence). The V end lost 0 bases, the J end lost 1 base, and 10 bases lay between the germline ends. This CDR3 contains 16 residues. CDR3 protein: CASSQDLVSSYNEQFF. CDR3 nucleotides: TGTGCCAGCAGCCAAGATTTGGTTTCTTCCTACAATGAGCAGTTCTTC.

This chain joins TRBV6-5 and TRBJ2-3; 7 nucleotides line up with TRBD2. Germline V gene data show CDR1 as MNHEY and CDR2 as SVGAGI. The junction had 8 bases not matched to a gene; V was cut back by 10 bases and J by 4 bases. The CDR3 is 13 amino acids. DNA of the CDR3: TGTGCCACTGGGACTACGATGGCAGATACGCAGTATTTT. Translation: CATGTTMADTQYF.

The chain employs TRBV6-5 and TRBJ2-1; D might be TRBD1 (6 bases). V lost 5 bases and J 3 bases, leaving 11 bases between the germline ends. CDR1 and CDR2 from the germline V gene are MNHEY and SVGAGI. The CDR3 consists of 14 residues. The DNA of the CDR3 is TGTGCCAGCAGTCTCCAGGACAGCTACAATGAGCAGTTCTTC. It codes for CASSLQDSYNEQFF.

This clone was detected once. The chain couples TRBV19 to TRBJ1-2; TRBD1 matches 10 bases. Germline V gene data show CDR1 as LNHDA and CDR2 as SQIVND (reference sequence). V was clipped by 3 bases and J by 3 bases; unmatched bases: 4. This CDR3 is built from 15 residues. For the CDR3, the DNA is TGTGCCAGTAGTATCAGGACAGGGGGTGACTATGGCTACACCTTC. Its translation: CASSIRTGGDYGYTF.

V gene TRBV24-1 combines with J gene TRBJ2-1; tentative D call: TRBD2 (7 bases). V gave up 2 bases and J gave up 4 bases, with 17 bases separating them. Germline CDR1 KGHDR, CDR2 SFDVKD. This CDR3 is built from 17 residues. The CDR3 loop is CATSDSREGGLYNEQFF. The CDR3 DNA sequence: TGTGCCACCAGTGATTCCCGTGAGGGGGGGCTATACAATGAGCAGTTCTTC.